One and the same sample provided the 13 T cell receptor beta chains below, sequenced in a study of identical twins. TCRdb independently ran MiXCR on the 5' RACE reads; one entry per CDR3 protein. The sample yields about 890,000 distinct CDR3 sequences, roughly an eighth seen once. Another study also made use of these data, one on yellow fever vaccine responses in identical twins.

Material: PBMCs. The source of these receptors is a woman between 18 and 29 years old in good health.

This chain connects TRBV3-1 to TRBJ2-7, with 9 bases aligning to TRBD2. The V gene's germline CDR1 is LGHDT and CDR2 YNNKEL (reference sequence). Unmatched junction bases numbered 4, after V lost 1 base and J lost 3 bases. The CDR3 runs 15 residues. The CDR3 is CASSQGGAGGYEQYF. CDR3 bases: TGTGCCAGCAGCCAAGGAGGAGCGGGAGGCTACGAGCAGTACTTC.

This clonotype was detected many times. Relative to the germline gene, one junction end is altered; a read error may explain this. This chain connects TRBV5-1 to TRBJ2-7; 8 nucleotides line up with TRBD1. The length of the CDR3 is 14 residues. CDR1 and CDR2 from the germline V gene are SGHRS and YFSETQ. This CDR3 is CASSIGTGDYEQYF. DNA of the CDR3: TGTGCCAGCAGCATCGGGACAGGAGACTACGAGCAGTACTTC.

This clonotype was detected ten times or more. The gene calls are TRBV28 and TRBJ1-6; the D is unclear. The CDR3 contains 14 residues. The ends were cut back, 7 bases at V and 5 bases at J, with 12 bases in the middle. Germline V CDR1 and CDR2: MDHEN, SYDVKM. The CDR3 coding sequence is TGTGCCAGCACCCTTCACAGAGATAATTCACCCCTCCACTTT. Translating gives CASTLHRDNSPLHF.

This clonotype was detected ten times or more. The V and J genes are TRBV12-3 or TRBV12-4 and TRBJ2-5, with 11 bases aligning to TRBD2. The CDR3 has 14 residues. The ends lost 6 bases at V and 5 bases at J; junction bases unmatched: 5. CDR3 bases: TGTGCCAGCAGAAGTACTAGCGGGGGTGAGACCCAGTACTTC. This gives the protein CASRSTSGGETQYF.

This clonotype was seen more than once but under ten times. V usage is TRBV4-1 and J usage is TRBJ2-2; D may correspond to TRBD1 or TRBD2 (6 bases each). The germline CDR1 and CDR2 sequences are MGHRA and YSYEKL. This CDR3 has 17 residues. Trimming shortened V by 0 bases and J by 4 bases, and 15 bases separated the two germline ends. The chain's CDR3 is CASSQESGGPVTGELFF. The DNA of the CDR3 is TGCGCCAGCAGCCAAGAATCTGGGGGGCCCGTCACCGGGGAGCTGTTTTTT.

This clonotype was found many times. The chain combines TRBV3-1 with TRBJ2-2; the match to TRBD1 covers 8 bases. The germline gives CDR1 LGHDT, CDR2 YNNKEL (reference sequence). The ends lost 4 bases at V and 1 base at J; junction bases unmatched: 5. CDR3 size: 16 residues. The CDR3: CASSPRTGKNTGELFF. DNA of the CDR3: TGTGCCAGCAGCCCCCGGACAGGGAAGAACACCGGGGAGCTGTTTTTT.

This clonotype was observed a few times. Written as DNA, the CDR3 is TGTGCCACCAGTGACCGACAGGGCTTTAATCAGCCCCAGCATTTT. Amino acid sequence: CATSDRQGFNQPQHF. V is TRBV24-1 and J is TRBJ1-5; 7 bases line up with TRBD1. This CDR3 spans 15 amino acids. Germline values: CDR1 KGHDR, CDR2 SFDVKD. V dropped 4 bases and J dropped 4; count of bases not matched to a gene: 6.

In this sample, this clonotype turned up a few times. The chain recombines TRBV5-1 with TRBJ1-1; 11 nucleotides line up with TRBD1. The CDR3 totals 20 residues. The junction had 21 bases not matched to a gene; V was cut back by 3 bases and J by 5 bases. The germline V gene encodes CDR1 SGHRS and CDR2 YFSETQ. The CDR3 bases are TGCGCCAGCAGCTCGCAAGATAAAGGACAGGGGGCAACAAGGTGGACTGAAGCTTTCTTT. Amino acid sequence: CASSSQDKGQGATRWTEAFF.

The rearrangement links TRBV29-1 to TRBJ2-7, with 9 bases that match TRBD1. CDR3 size: 16 residues. The germline gives CDR1 SQVTM, CDR2 ANQGSEA. The junction had 15 bases not matched to a gene; V was cut back by 4 bases and J by 5 bases. The CDR3, as DNA: TGCAGCGTTGCCCGAGTGTGGGGGACAGGGTTGCACGAGCAGTACTTC. It codes for CSVARVWGTGLHEQYF.

This clonotype was observed many times. The chain combines TRBV6-1 with TRBJ2-3, with D possibly being TRBD2 (5 bases). The V gene lost 7 bases and the J gene lost 2 bases, with 16 bases spanning the gap. Germline CDR1 is MNHNS and CDR2 is SASEGT. The CDR3 spans 15 residues. CDR3 protein: CASKRIASYTDTQYF. The CDR3, as DNA: TGTGCCAGCAAACGAATAGCGAGCTACACAGATACGCAGTATTTT.

This clonotype occurred a few times. V and J are TRBV28 and TRBJ1-6; tentatively, D is TRBD1 (5 bases). This CDR3 comprises 16 residues. Germline-derived CDR1 and CDR2 are MDHEN and SYDVKM. V lost 7 bases to trimming and J lost 7 bases, with 20 bases between them. In DNA, the CDR3 is TGTGCCAGCACCCAACACATCGGGACGGAAAATTCACCCCTCCACTTT. It specifies CASTQHIGTENSPLHF.

This clonotype was counted between two and nine times. The chain has TRBV20-1 and TRBJ2-3, with 13 bases that match TRBD2. V dropped 6 bases and J dropped 1; count of bases not matched to a gene: 7. The CDR3 is 16 amino acids. The V gene's germline CDR1 is DFQATT and CDR2 SNEGSKA (reference sequence). The CDR3 region has the DNA TGCAGTGCCCCCGGGACTAGCGGGACCGGCACAGATACGCAGTATTTT. Encoded protein: CSAPGTSGTGTDTQYF.

This sequence joins TRBV20-1 and TRBJ2-3; 16 nucleotides match TRBD2. CDR1 is DFQATT, CDR2 SNEGSKA, per germline (reference sequence). The V segment lost 2 bases and the J segment 3 bases; nucleotides outside the gene matches: 11. This CDR3 is 19 amino acids long. The CDR3 DNA reads as TGCAGTGCTAGACCGGGACTAGCGGGGGGGCATGGAAGTACAGATACGCAGTATTTT. It yields the protein CSARPGLAGGHGSTDTQYF.